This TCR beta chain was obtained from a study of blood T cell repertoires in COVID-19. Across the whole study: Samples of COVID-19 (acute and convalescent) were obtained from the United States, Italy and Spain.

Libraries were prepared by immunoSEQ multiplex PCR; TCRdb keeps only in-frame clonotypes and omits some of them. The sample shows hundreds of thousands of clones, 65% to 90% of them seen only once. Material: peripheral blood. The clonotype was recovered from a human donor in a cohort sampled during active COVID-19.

The CDR3 nucleotides read TGTGCCAGCAGCTCTCGACTGCGGGGGGAGACCCAGTACTTC. It codes for CASSSRLRGETQYF. This sequence joins TRBV3-1 (or the pseudogene TRBV3-2) and TRBJ2-5; 7 bases map to TRBD2. V dropped 5 bases and J dropped 5; count of bases not matched to a gene: 8. Germline V gene sequence: CDR1 LGHDT, CDR2 YNNKEL (reference sequence). CDR3 length equals 14 residues.